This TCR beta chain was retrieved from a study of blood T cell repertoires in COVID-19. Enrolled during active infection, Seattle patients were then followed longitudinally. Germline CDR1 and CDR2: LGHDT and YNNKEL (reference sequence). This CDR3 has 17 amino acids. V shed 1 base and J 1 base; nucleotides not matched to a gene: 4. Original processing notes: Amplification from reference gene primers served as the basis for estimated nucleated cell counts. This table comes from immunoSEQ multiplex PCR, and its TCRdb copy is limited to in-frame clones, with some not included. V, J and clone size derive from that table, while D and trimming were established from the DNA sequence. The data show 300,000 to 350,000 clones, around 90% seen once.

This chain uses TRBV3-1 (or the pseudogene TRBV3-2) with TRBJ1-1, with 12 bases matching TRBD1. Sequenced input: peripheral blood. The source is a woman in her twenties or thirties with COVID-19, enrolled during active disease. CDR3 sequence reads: CASSQVGTGGRNTEAFF. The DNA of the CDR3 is TGTGCCAGCAGCCAAGTGGGGACAGGGGGCAGGAACACTGAAGCTTTCTTT.